The clone carrying this TCR beta chain was counted once. Its ends do not fully match the called genes, so a read error is possible. Library construction for TCR beta used iRepertoire HTBI primers and Arm-PCR of CDR3 regions. TCRdb re-called the multiplex PCR reads through MiXCR, storing one row per CDR3 protein. There are 300,000 to 350,000 distinct CDR3 sequences in the sample; about 20% occur only once, and less than 30% lies in the top ten. The data were taken from a study of regulatory T cells in long-lasting Graves disease. Per germline, CDR1 SEHNR and CDR2 FQNEAQ (reference sequence). The CDR3 spans 14 residues. Time point given: persistent/refractory GD, antithyroid drugs over 5 years with positive TRAb. The TCR library was made from RNA that had been extracted from PBMCs in TRIzol. EDTA tubes held Nine milliliters of peripheral blood from each patient.

This rearrangement joins TRBV7-9 to TRBJ2-5; D uncertain. The starting material was peripheral blood mononuclear cells (PBMCs), obtained when the disease was refractory, from a patient treated with antithyroid drugs. The receptor comes from a female donor with Graves disease. CDR3 coding DNA: TGTGCCGGCAGCTTAGGACGGTACCAAGAGACCCAGTACTTC. Residues: CAGSLGRYQETQYF.